The source of this T cell receptor beta chain is a study of vaccination and CD4 T cells after COVID-19. Study in general: Convalescent participants consisted of six males and four females, two being Hispanic. Timing of post-vaccine sample collection was a median approximately 79 days after dose two, with a range of 14 to 241.

This CDR3 is built from 13 residues. V lost 7 bases to trimming and J lost 4 bases, with 13 bases between them. At the Johns Hopkins FTIC core, DNA taken from cultured CD4+ T cells was sequenced by way of the Oncomine TCR Beta short-read assay. TCRdb reanalysed the PCR reads using MiXCR and keeps one entry per CDR3 protein. The table lists some 21,000 distinct CDR3 sequences, 60% of them singletons. Treatment indicated: roughly nine-day PBMC culture with coronavirus spike peptide pools or control peptides (ViraFEST assay). ViraFEST used peptide pools to expand antigen-specific T cells, then sequenced TCRs. Concerning this clonotype: Antigen: not known.

J is TRBJ1-2 and V is TRBV12-3 or TRBV12-4, with D possibly being TRBD1 (5 bases). The TCR originated in a human donor who received a COVID-19 vaccine. Sequencing used CD4+ T cells from blood, cultured in vitro, obtained after SARS-CoV-2 vaccination. The CDR3 loop reads CASTVSGTYGYTF. The DNA of the CDR3 is TGTGCCAGCACCGTTTCGGGGACCTATGGCTACACCTTC.